What follows are 4 T cell receptor beta chains derived from one specimen sequenced in a study of shared clonotypes between healthy human individuals. Profiled with immunoSEQ multiplex PCR; TCRdb holds only in-frame clones, not every one. The sample carries about 1,800,000 clones, about 95% recorded once. In the naive CD8 group, cells lacked CD45RO and were positively selected for CCR7, so terminally differentiated effector memory CD45RA+ cells were left out. Sample: naive CD8+ T cells sorted from blood. These receptors came from a young man in good health.

The V gene is TRBV5-5, the J gene TRBJ1-1; no firm D call. Between the trimmed V and J ends, which lost 3 bases and 0 bases, there was a span of 15 bases. CDR3 length equals 16 residues. The V gene's germline CDR1 is SGHKS and CDR2 YYEKEE (reference sequence). The CDR3 reads CASSWSQMALNTEAFF. The CDR3 DNA sequence: TGTGCCAGCAGCTGGTCACAGATGGCCCTGAACACTGAAGCTTTCTTT.

This rearrangement joins TRBV5-1 to TRBJ2-3; 13 nucleotides line up with TRBD2. This CDR3 is built from 16 residues. V lost 4 bases and J lost 5; bases outside the gene matches: 7. Looked up from germline, CDR1 is SGHRS and CDR2 is YFSETQ. Here the CDR3 reads CASSARLAGGRDTQYF. CDR3 nucleotide sequence: TGCGCCAGCAGCGCGCGACTAGCGGGGGGTAGAGATACGCAGTATTTT.

The V and J genes are TRBV25-1 and TRBJ1-2; maybe TRBD1 (5 bases). The length of the CDR3 is 12 residues. CDR1 is MGHDK and CDR2 is SYGVNS in the germline V gene. Trimming took off 6 bases at V and 7 bases at J, with 12 bases between the two ends. The CDR3 coding sequence is TGTGCCAGCAGGGGGCGCGATGTTGGCTACACCTTC. Encoded protein: CASRGRDVGYTF.

The chain couples TRBV7-8 to TRBJ2-3, with 9 bases identical to TRBD1. J was trimmed by 4 bases and V by 1 base; bases with no gene match: 6. Germline V gene data show CDR1 as SGHVS and CDR2 as FQNEAQ. This CDR3 is built from 16 residues. The CDR3 DNA follows: TGTGCCAGCAGCTTAGTCTCGGGACAGGGCGCAGATACGCAGTATTTT. Translation: CASSLVSGQGADTQYF.